This passage covers 26 T cell receptor beta chains from one sample sequenced in a study of CD8 T cells in Susac syndrome. Random-hexamer reverse transcription was applied to about 0.5 to 1 ug RNA. TCRdb reanalysed the immunoSEQ multiplex PCR reads using MiXCR and keeps one entry per CDR3 protein. The sample carries a few hundred thousand distinct CDR3 sequences, about 90% recorded once. Sequencing used CD4+ T cells from PBMCs. These receptors were taken from a human donor with multiple sclerosis.

V gene TRBV19 combines with J gene TRBJ1-5, with 7 bases matching TRBD1. CDR1 LNHDA and CDR2 SQIVND come from the germline V gene (reference sequence). Trimming removed 4 bases from V and 9 bases from J; junction bases left unmatched: 9. The CDR3 loop spans 14 amino acids. CDR3 nucleotides: TGTGCCAGTAGTACAGCGACAGGGCTTTCGCCCCAGCATTTT. Residues: CASSTATGLSPQHF.

CDR3 protein: CASSEAGHLQETQYF. For the CDR3, the DNA is TGTGCCAGCAGTGAGGCCGGACACCTACAAGAGACCCAGTACTTC. The rearrangement joins TRBV25-1 to TRBJ2-5, with D possibly being TRBD1 (5 bases). Trimming took off 3 bases at V and 2 bases at J, with 13 bases between the two ends. This CDR3 has 15 amino acids. Per the germline V gene, CDR1 is MGHDK and CDR2 is SYGVNS.

The V gene is TRBV24-1, the J gene TRBJ2-5; D is ambiguous. V shed 2 bases and J shed 6 bases, with 24 bases lying between them. The CDR3 sequence is 18 residues long. Looked up from germline, CDR1 is KGHDR and CDR2 is SFDVKD. The CDR3 sequence is CATSDSKGPGLVRQTQYF. CDR3 DNA sequence: TGTGCCACCAGTGATTCAAAGGGTCCCGGCCTGGTTCGGCAGACCCAGTACTTC.

This clonotype occurred once. This chain links TRBV7-9 with TRBJ2-3, with 9 positions matching TRBD2. CDR1 and CDR2 from the germline V gene are SEHNR and FQNEAQ (reference sequence). The ends lost 6 bases at V and 6 bases at J; junction bases unmatched: 10. The CDR3 is 15 residues long. The CDR3 loop is CASRPVAGVIDTQYF. Written as DNA, the CDR3 is TGTGCCAGCAGGCCGGTAGCGGGAGTTATCGATACGCAGTATTTT.

The genes are TRBV7-2 and TRBJ2-1; 10 bases agree with TRBD2. V dropped 4 bases and J dropped 3; count of bases not matched to a gene: 3. The CDR3 loop spans 15 amino acids. Germline assignment: CDR1 SGHTA and CDR2 FQGNSA. This CDR3 reads CASSSTSGNYNEQFF. Written as DNA, the CDR3 is TGTGCCAGCAGCTCAACTAGCGGGAACTACAATGAGCAGTTCTTC.

The chain is built from TRBV7-9 and TRBJ2-7; possibly TRBD2 for D (6 bases). CDR1 is SEHNR and CDR2 is FQNEAQ in the germline V gene (reference sequence). The germline V and J ends were trimmed by 5 bases and 1 base, with 15 bases remaining between them. This CDR3 has 15 amino acids. CDR3 protein: CASSPGEVRSYEQYF. In DNA form, the CDR3 reads TGTGCCAGCAGCCCGGGAGAGGTACGATCCTACGAGCAGTACTTC.

V and J are TRBV4-2 and TRBJ2-1, with TRBD2 matching over 12 bases. The CDR3 is 16 amino acids. V lost 4 bases to trimming and J lost 7 bases; unmatched junction nucleotides: 8. Per germline, CDR1 LGHNA and CDR2 YNFKEQ. As DNA, the CDR3 is TGTGCCAGCAGCCTAGCTCTAGCGGGAGGGGGGAATGAGCAGTTCTTC. It yields the protein CASSLALAGGGNEQFF.

The V call is TRBV6-5, the J call TRBJ1-5; 10 nucleotides line up with TRBD1. Germline V gene data show CDR1 as MNHEY and CDR2 as SVGAGI. The CDR3 extends over 15 amino acids. V lost 6 bases to trimming and J lost 6 bases; unmatched junction nucleotides: 8. This chain's CDR3 is CASSPDRGRTQPQHF. The CDR3 DNA reads TGTGCCAGCAGCCCTGACAGGGGGCGGACTCAGCCCCAGCATTTT.

The V call is TRBV7-9, the J call TRBJ2-6, with D unresolved. V was pared by 5 bases and J by 0 bases, with 8 bases between. Germline lookup yields CDR1 SEHNR and CDR2 FQNEAQ (reference sequence). CDR3 size: 15 residues. CDR3 protein: CASSPRTSGANVLTF. CDR3 sequence (DNA): TGTGCCAGCAGCCCAAGAACCTCTGGGGCCAACGTCCTGACTTTC. Complete variable domain (other parts from reference TRBV7-9 and TRBJ2-6): DTGVSQNPRHKITKRGQNVTFRCDPISEHNRLYWYRQTLGQGPEFLTYFQNEAQLEKSRLLSDRFSAERPKGSFSTLEIQRTEQGDSAMYLCASSPRTSGANVLTFGAGSRLTVL.

The chain is built from TRBV5-1 and TRBJ2-7; 9 bases are shared with TRBD2. V lost 1 base and J lost 4; bases outside the gene matches: 6. This CDR3 is built from 15 residues. Germline V gene sequence: CDR1 SGHRS, CDR2 YFSETQ. The CDR3 loop reads CASSLPLAGRYEQYF. In DNA, the CDR3 is TGCGCCAGCAGCTTGCCCCTAGCGGGACGGTACGAGCAGTACTTC.

V gene TRBV20-1 combines with J gene TRBJ2-4, with D possibly TRBD1 on 5 matching bases. From germline, CDR1 is DFQATT and CDR2 SNEGSKA (reference sequence). The CDR3 totals 14 residues. The V end was cut by 6 bases, the J end by 0 bases, with 12 bases between. CDR3: CSAKSGLAKNIQYF. Written as DNA, the CDR3 is TGCAGTGCCAAATCAGGGTTAGCCAAAAACATTCAGTACTTC.

V is TRBV7-2 and J is TRBJ2-3, with TRBD1 identical over 8 bases. The CDR3 length is 16 residues. Trimming removed 6 bases from V and 6 bases from J; junction bases left unmatched: 14. Looked up from germline, CDR1 is SGHTA and CDR2 is FQGNSA. The CDR3 reads CASSSYGWTGTDTQYF. The CDR3 nucleotides are TGTGCCAGCAGTTCCTACGGTTGGACAGGGACCGATACGCAGTATTTT.

The J gene is TRBJ1-3, the V gene TRBV23-1, with 7 bases lining up with TRBD1. TRBV23-1 is labeled an ORF, and its function is uncertain. J gave up 0 bases and V 4 bases, and 3 bases lay outside the gene matches. The CDR3 spans 15 residues. As DNA, the CDR3 is TGCGCCAGCAGTCGGACAGGTCTCTCTGGAAACACCATATATTTT. Translated: CASSRTGLSGNTIYF.

The CDR3 nucleotides read TGCGCCAGCAGTGAGTCCCTAGCGGGACTCTACAATGAGCAGTTCTTC. The encoded protein is CASSESLAGLYNEQFF. The J gene is TRBJ2-1, the V gene TRBV10-2; 9 nucleotides match TRBD2. Germline CDR1 is WSHSY and CDR2 is SAAADI. V shed 0 bases, J shed 3 bases, and the junction held 3 bases outside the gene matches. The CDR3 is 16 amino acids.

This chain links TRBV2 with TRBJ2-1; D gene uncertain. V gave up 8 bases and J gave up 8 bases, with 16 bases separating them. The length of the CDR3 is 13 residues. Looked up from germline, CDR1 is SNHLY and CDR2 is FYNNEI. The CDR3 spells CASHPSSVHEQFF. In DNA, the CDR3 is TGTGCCAGCCACCCAAGTTCGGTCCATGAGCAGTTCTTC.

The V call is TRBV5-1, the J call TRBJ1-4; D might be TRBD1 (6 bases). Between the trimmed V and J ends, which lost 4 bases and 6 bases, there was a span of 13 bases. The CDR3 is 14 residues long. Germline lookup yields CDR1 SGHRS and CDR2 YFSETQ. The CDR3 here is CASSLRDMDEKLFF. The CDR3 nucleotides read TGCGCCAGCAGCCTCCGGGACATGGATGAAAAACTGTTTTTT.

V usage is TRBV4-3 and J usage is TRBJ2-1; no clear D gene. The CDR3 length is 13 residues. The germline V gene encodes CDR1 LGHNA and CDR2 YSLEER. V shed 4 bases and J shed 5 bases, with 9 bases lying between them. The CDR3: CASSLVPNNEQFF. The CDR3 DNA reads as TGCGCCAGCAGCCTAGTGCCCAACAATGAGCAGTTCTTC.

The gene calls are TRBV14 and TRBJ1-3; D gene unclear. Trimming took off 0 bases at V and 0 bases at J, with 15 bases between the two ends. CDR1 is SGHDN and CDR2 is FVKESK in the germline V gene. The CDR3 extends over 18 amino acids. CDR3 amino acids: CASSQDRRDGNSGNTIYF. The CDR3 nucleotides are TGTGCCAGCAGCCAAGATAGGCGCGACGGAAACTCTGGAAACACCATATATTTT.

This chain links TRBV6-2 or TRBV6-3 with TRBJ1-4, with unresolved D. The V gene's germline CDR1 is MNHEY and CDR2 SVGEGT. Trimming removed 8 bases from V and 0 bases from J, with 13 bases in between. This CDR3 has 15 residues. Written as DNA, the CDR3 is TGTGCCAGCGGCCCGCCATGGACAACTAATGAAAAACTGTTTTTT. This gives the protein CASGPPWTTNEKLFF.

The chain carries TRBV18 and TRBJ2-5, with D perhaps assigned TRBD1 or TRBD2 (5 bases each). Trimming removed 2 bases at V and 2 bases at J, with 15 bases between. The CDR3 runs 16 residues. From germline, CDR1 is KGHSH and CDR2 LQKENI. The CDR3 DNA reads TGTGCCAGCTCACCAAGTCAGGGAGTACCACAAGAGACCCAGTACTTC. Protein product: CASSPSQGVPQETQYF.

V usage is TRBV2 and J usage is TRBJ2-1; TRBD1 aligns across 9 bases. The germline V gene encodes CDR1 SNHLY and CDR2 FYNNEI. V lost 3 bases, J lost 9 bases, and 9 bases stayed unmatched. The CDR3 loop spans 15 amino acids. CDR3 DNA sequence: TGTGCCAGCAGTGACCGAGGACAGGGGTTAGGTGAGCAGTTCTTC. It translates to CASSDRGQGLGEQFF.

This clonotype was seen a handful of times. V gene TRBV7-2 combines with J gene TRBJ2-6; D remains unclear. CDR3 length equals 15 residues. CDR1 SGHTA and CDR2 FQGNSA come from the germline V gene. V lost 1 base to trimming and J lost 1 base, with 5 bases between them. CDR3 in amino acids: CASSLDGSGANVLTF. CDR3 coding DNA: TGTGCCAGCAGCTTAGACGGGTCTGGGGCCAACGTCCTGACTTTC.

The chain couples TRBV23-1 to TRBJ2-3; no clear D. TRBV23-1 is labeled an ORF, and its function is uncertain. Trimming took off 3 bases at V and 1 base at J, with 14 bases between the two ends. The CDR3 has 16 residues. The CDR3 reads CASSHLGPQGTDTQYF. CDR3 nucleotide sequence: TGCGCCAGCAGTCACTTAGGGCCCCAGGGCACAGATACGCAGTATTTT.

This chain uses TRBV9 with TRBJ2-1; D gene ambiguous. V was shortened by 2 bases and J by 0 bases, with 12 bases between the two germline ends. The germline V gene has CDR1 SGDLS and CDR2 YYNGEE. The CDR3 is 16 amino acids. CDR3 sequence reads: CASSVEASFSYNEQFF. CDR3 DNA: TGTGCCAGCAGCGTTGAGGCTTCCTTCTCCTACAATGAGCAGTTCTTC. Full variable domain (outside the CDR3, taken from reference TRBV9 and TRBJ2-1): DSGVTQTPKHLITATGQRVTLRCSPRSGDLSVYWYQQSLDQGLQFLIQYYNGEERAKGNILERFSAQQFPDLHSELNLSSLELGDSALYFCASSVEASFSYNEQFFGPGTRLTVL.

This chain links TRBV3-1 with TRBJ2-1; weak D call: TRBD2 (5 bases). The germline gives CDR1 LGHDT, CDR2 YNNKEL (reference sequence). The CDR3 has 13 amino acids. The germline V and J ends were trimmed by 4 bases and 6 bases, with 10 bases remaining between them. CDR3 in DNA: TGTGCCAGCAGCCCTCGGCGGGTCAATGAGCAGTTCTTC. This translates into CASSPRRVNEQFF.

The chain combines TRBV7-2 with TRBJ2-1; possibly TRBD2 for D (6 bases). CDR3 length: 16 residues. Looked up from germline, CDR1 is SGHTA and CDR2 is FQGNSA. V was cut by 0 bases and J by 6 bases, with 15 bases left in between. The CDR3 loop reads CASSLARDPSANEQFF. For the CDR3, the DNA is TGTGCCAGCAGCTTAGCGCGGGACCCTTCCGCCAATGAGCAGTTCTTC.